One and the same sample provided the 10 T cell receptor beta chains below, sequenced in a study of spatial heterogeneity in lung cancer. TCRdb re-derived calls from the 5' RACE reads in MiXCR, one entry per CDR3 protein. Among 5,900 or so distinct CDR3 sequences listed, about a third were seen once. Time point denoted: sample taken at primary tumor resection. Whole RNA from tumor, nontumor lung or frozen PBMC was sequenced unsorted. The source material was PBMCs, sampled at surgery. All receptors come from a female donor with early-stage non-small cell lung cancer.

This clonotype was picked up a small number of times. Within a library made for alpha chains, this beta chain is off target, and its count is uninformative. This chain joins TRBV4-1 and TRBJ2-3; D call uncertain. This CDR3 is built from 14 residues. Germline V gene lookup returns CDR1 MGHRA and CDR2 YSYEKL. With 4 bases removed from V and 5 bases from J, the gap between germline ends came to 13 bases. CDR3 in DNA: TGCGCCAGCAGCCCCCGGCCACAAGGAGATACGCAGTATTTT. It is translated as CASSPRPQGDTQYF.

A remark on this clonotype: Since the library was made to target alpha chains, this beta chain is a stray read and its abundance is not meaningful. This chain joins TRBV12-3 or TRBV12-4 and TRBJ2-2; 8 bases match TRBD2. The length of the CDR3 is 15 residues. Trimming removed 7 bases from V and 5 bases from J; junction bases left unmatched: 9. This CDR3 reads CASTIGLARTGELFF. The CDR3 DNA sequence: TGTGCCAGCACCATCGGACTAGCACGTACCGGGGAGCTGTTTTTT.

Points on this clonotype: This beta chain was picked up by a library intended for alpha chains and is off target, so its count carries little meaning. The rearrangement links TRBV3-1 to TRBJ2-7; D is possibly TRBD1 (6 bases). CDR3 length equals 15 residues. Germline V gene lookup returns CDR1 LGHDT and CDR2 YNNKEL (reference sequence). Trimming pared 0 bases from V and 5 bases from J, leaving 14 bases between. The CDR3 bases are TGTGCCAGCAGCCAAGATTTTTCAGGGGTCAACGAGCAGTACTTC. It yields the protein CASSQDFSGVNEQYF.

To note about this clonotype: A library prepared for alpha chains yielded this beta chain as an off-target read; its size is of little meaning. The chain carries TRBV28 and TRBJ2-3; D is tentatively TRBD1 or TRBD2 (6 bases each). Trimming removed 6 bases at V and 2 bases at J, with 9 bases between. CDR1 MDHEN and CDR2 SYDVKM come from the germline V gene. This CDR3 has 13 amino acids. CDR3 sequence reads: CASRRDNTDTQYF. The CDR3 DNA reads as TGTGCCAGCAGGCGGGACAACACAGATACGCAGTATTTT.

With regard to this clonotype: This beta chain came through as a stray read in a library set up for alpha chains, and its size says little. The CDR3 loop reads CASSYSPGLPEQFF. The CDR3 bases are TGTGCCAGCAGTTACTCGCCCGGGTTGCCTGAGCAGTTCTTC. The chain has TRBV6-5 and TRBJ2-1; D gene unclear. The CDR3 sequence is 14 residues long. Germline V lookup: CDR1 MNHEY, CDR2 SVGAGI. Trimming pared 0 bases from V and 9 bases from J, leaving 12 bases between.

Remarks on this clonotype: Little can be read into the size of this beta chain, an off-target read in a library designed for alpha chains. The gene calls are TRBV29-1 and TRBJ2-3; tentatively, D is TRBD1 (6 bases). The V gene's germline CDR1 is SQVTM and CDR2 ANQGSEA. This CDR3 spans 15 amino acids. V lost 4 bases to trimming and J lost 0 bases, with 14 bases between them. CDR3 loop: CSVVDRTPSTDTQYF. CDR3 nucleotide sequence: TGCAGCGTTGTCGACAGGACGCCAAGCACAGATACGCAGTATTTT.

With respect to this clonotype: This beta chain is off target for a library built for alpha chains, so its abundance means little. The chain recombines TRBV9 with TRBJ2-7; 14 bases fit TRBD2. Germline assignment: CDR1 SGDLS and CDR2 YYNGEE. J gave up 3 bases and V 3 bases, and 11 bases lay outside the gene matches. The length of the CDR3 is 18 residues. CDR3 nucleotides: TGTGCCAGCAGCGCAGAGCCGGGACTAGCGGGGGCCATCTACGAGCAGTACTTC. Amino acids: CASSAEPGLAGAIYEQYF.

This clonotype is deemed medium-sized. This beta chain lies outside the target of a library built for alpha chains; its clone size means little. The DNA for the CDR3 is TGTGCCAGCTCCCCCGGGGTTGAGACGGAAGAGACCCAGTACTTC. As protein: CASSPGVETEETQYF. The chain combines TRBV11-2 with TRBJ2-5; tentative D call: TRBD2 (5 bases). The germline V and J ends were trimmed by 8 bases and 3 bases, with 19 bases remaining between them. The CDR3 consists of 15 residues. The germline CDR1 and CDR2 sequences are SGHAT and FQNNGV.

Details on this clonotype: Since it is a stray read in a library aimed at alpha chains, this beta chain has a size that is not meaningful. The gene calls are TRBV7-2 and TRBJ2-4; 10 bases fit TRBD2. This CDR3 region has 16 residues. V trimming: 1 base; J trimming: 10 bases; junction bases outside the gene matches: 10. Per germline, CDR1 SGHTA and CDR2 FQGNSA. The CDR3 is CASSLGLAGALGIQYF. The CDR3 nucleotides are TGTGCCAGCAGCTTAGGGCTAGCGGGGGCCCTAGGGATTCAGTACTTC.

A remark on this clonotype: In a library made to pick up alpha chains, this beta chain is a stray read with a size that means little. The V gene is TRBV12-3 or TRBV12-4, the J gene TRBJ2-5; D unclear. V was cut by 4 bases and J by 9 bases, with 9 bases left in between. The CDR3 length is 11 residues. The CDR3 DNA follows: TGTGCCAGCAGTTCACGACGGGCCCAGTACTTC. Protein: CASSSRRAQYF.